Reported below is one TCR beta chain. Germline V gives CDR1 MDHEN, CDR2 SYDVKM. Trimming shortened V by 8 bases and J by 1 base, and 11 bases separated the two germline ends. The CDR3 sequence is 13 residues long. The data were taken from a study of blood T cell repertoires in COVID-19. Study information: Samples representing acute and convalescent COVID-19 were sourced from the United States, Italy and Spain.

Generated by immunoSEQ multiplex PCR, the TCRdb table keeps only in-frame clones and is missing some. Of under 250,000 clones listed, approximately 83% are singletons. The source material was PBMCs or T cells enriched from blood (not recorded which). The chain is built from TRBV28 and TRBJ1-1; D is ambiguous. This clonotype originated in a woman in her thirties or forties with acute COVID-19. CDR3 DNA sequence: TGTGCCAGCCACGAGGCTACGAACACTGAAGCTTTCTTT. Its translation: CASHEATNTEAFF.